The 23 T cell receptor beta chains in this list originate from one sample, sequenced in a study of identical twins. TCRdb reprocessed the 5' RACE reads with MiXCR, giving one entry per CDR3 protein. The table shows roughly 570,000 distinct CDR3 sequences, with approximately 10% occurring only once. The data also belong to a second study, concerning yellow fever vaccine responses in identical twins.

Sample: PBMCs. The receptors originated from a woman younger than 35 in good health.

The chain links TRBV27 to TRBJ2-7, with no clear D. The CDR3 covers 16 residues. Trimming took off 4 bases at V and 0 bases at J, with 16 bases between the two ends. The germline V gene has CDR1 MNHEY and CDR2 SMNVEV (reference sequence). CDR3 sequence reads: CASSSPGRDSSYEQYF. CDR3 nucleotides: TGTGCCAGCAGTTCCCCGGGCCGAGATAGCTCCTACGAGCAGTACTTC.

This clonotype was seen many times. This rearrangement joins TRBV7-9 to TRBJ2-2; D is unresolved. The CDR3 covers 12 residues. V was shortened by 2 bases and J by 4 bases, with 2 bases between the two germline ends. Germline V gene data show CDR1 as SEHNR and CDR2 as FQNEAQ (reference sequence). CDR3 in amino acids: CASSLTTGELFF. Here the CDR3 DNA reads TGTGCCAGCAGCTTAACCACCGGGGAGCTGTTTTTT.

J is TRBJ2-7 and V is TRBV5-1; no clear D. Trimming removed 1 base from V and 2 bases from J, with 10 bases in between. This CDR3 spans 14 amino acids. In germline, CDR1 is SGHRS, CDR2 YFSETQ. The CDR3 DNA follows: TGCGCCAGCAGCTTGTTAGGCAGTACCTACGAGCAGTACTTC. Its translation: CASSLLGSTYEQYF.

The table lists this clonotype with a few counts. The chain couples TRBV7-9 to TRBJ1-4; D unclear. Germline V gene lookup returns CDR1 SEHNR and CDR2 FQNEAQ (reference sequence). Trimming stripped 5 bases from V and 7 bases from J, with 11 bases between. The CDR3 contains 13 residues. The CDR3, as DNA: TGTGCCAGCAGCACCTGGTCGGGTGAAAAACTGTTTTTT. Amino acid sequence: CASSTWSGEKLFF. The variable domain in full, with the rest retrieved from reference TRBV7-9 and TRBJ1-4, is DTGVSQNPRHKITKRGQNVTFRCDPISEHNRLYWYRQTLGQGPEFLTYFQNEAQLEKSRLLSDRFSAERPKGSFSTLEIQRTEQGDSAMYLCASSTWSGEKLFFGSGTQLSVL.

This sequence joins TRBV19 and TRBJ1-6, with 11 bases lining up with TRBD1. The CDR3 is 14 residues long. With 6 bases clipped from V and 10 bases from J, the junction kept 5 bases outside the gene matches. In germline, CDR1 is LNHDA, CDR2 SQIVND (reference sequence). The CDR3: CASRPGQGGSPLHF. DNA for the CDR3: TGTGCCAGTAGGCCGGGACAGGGGGGATCACCCCTCCACTTT.

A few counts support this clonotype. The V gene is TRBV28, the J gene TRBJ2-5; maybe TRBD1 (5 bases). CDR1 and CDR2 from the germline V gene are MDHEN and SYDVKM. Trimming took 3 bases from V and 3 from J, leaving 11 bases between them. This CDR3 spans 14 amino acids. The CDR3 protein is CASSFIIGEETQYF. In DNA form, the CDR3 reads TGTGCCAGCAGTTTTATTATAGGGGAAGAGACCCAGTACTTC.

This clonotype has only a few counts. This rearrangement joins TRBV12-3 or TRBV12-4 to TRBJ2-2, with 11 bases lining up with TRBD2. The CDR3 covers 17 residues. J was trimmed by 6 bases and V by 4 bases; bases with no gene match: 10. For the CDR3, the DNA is TGTGCCAGCAGTTCCGGACTAGCGGGCCTCGGGGCCGGGGAGCTGTTTTTT. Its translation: CASSSGLAGLGAGELFF.

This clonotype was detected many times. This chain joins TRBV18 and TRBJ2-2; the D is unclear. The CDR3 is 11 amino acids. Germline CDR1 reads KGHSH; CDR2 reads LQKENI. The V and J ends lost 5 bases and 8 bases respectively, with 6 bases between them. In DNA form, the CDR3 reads TGTGCCAGCTCAACCAGGGGGGAGCTGTTTTTT. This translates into CASSTRGELFF.

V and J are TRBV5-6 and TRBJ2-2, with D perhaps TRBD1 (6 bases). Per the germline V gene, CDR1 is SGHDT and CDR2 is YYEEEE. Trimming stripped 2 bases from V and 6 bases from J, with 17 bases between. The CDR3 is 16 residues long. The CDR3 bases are TGTGCCAGCAGCTTTTTGCAGGGGAGAGGCGCCGGGGAGCTGTTTTTT. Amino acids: CASSFLQGRGAGELFF.

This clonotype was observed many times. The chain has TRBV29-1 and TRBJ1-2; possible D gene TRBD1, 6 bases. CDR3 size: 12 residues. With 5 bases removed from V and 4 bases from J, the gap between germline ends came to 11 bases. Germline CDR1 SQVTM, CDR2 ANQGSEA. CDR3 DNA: TGCAGCGTTCCCGGACAGACCTATGGCTACACCTTC. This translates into CSVPGQTYGYTF.

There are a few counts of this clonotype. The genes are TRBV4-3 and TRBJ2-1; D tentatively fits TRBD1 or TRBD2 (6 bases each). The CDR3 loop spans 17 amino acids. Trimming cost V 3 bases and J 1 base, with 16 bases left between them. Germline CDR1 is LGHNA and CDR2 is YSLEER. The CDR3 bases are TGCGCCAGCAGCCAGTTTCCTCCGGGGGCGTCCTACAATGAGCAGTTCTTC. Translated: CASSQFPPGASYNEQFF.

The chain's CDR3 is CSAREGFDEQFF. The CDR3 region has the DNA TGCAGTGCTAGAGAGGGTTTCGATGAGCAGTTCTTC. V and J are TRBV20-1 and TRBJ2-1; D gene ambiguous. Per germline, CDR1 DFQATT and CDR2 SNEGSKA (reference sequence). V lost 0 bases, J lost 8 bases, and 8 bases lay in between. This CDR3 is 12 amino acids long.

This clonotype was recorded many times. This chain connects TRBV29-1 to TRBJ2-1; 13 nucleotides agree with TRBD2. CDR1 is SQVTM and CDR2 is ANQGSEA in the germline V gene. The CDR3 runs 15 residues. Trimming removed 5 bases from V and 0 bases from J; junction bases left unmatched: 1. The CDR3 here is CSVRTSGSSYNEQFF. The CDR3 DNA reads TGCAGCGTTAGGACTAGCGGGAGCTCCTACAATGAGCAGTTCTTC.

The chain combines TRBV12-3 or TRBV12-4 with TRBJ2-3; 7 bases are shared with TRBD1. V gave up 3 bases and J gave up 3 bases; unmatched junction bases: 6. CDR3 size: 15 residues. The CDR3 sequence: CASSFTGVKTDTQYF. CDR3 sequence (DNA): TGTGCCAGCAGTTTCACAGGGGTGAAAACAGATACGCAGTATTTT.

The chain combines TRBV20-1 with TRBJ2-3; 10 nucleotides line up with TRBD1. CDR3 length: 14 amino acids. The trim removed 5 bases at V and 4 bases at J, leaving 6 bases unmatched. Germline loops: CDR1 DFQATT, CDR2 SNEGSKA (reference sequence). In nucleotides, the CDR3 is TGCAGTGCTTCCCCCGGGACAGGGGCAGATACGCAGTATTTT. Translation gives CSASPGTGADTQYF.

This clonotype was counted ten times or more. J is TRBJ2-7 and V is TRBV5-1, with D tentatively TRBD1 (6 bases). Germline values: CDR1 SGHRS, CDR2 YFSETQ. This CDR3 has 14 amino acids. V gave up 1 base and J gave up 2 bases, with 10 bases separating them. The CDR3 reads CASSLLGQTYEQYF. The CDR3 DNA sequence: TGCGCCAGCAGCTTGTTGGGACAAACCTACGAGCAGTACTTC.

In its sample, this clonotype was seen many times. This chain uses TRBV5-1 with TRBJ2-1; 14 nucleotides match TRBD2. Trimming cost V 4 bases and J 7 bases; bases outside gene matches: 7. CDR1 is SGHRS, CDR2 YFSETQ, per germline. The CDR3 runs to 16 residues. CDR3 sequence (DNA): TGCGCCAGCAGCAGCGGACTAGCGGGGGGTCGGAATGAGCAGTTCTTC. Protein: CASSSGLAGGRNEQFF.

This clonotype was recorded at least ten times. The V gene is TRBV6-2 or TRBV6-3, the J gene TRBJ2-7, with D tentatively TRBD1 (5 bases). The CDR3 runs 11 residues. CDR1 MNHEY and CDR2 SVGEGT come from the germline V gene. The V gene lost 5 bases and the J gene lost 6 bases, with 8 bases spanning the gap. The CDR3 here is CASSQGAEQYF. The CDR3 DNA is TGTGCCAGCAGTCAGGGTGCCGAGCAGTACTTC.

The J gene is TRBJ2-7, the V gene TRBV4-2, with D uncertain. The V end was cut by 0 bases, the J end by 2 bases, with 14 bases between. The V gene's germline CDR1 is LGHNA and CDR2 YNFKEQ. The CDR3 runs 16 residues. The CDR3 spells CASSQDIRDTTYEQYF. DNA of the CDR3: TGTGCCAGCAGCCAAGATATCCGAGACACGACCTACGAGCAGTACTTC.

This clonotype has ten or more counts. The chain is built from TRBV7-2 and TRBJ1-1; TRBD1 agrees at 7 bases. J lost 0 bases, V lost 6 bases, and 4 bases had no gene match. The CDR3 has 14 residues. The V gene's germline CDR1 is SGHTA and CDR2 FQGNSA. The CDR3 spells CASRPGTVNTEAFF. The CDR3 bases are TGTGCCAGCAGGCCCGGGACAGTGAACACTGAAGCTTTCTTT. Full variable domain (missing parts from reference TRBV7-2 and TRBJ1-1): GAGVSQSPSNKVTEKGKDVELRCDPISGHTALYWYRQSLGQGLEFLIYFQGNSAPDKSGLPSDRFSAERTGGSVSTLTIQRTQQEDSAVYLCASRPGTVNTEAFFGQGTRLTVV.

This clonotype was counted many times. The CDR3 here is CSARTSGSSEQYF. The CDR3 region has the DNA TGCAGTGCCCGGACTAGCGGGAGCTCCGAGCAGTACTTC. The rearrangement joins TRBV20-1 to TRBJ2-7, with 13 nucleotides matching TRBD2. The germline CDR1 and CDR2 sequences are DFQATT and SNEGSKA (reference sequence). The CDR3 spans 13 residues. V was pared by 6 bases and J by 6 bases, with 5 bases of the junction left unmatched.

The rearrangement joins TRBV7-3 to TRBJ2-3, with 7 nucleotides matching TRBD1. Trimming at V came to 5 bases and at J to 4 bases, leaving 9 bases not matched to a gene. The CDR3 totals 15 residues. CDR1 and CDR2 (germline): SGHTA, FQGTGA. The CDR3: CASSITGAIADTQYF. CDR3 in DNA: TGTGCCAGCAGCATCACAGGGGCGATCGCAGATACGCAGTATTTT.

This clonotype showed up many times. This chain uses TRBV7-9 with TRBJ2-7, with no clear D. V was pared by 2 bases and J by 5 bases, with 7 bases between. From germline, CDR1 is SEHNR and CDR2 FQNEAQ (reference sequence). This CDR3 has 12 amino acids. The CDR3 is CASSLLGNEQYF. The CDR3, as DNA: TGTGCCAGCAGCTTACTGGGAAACGAGCAGTACTTC.